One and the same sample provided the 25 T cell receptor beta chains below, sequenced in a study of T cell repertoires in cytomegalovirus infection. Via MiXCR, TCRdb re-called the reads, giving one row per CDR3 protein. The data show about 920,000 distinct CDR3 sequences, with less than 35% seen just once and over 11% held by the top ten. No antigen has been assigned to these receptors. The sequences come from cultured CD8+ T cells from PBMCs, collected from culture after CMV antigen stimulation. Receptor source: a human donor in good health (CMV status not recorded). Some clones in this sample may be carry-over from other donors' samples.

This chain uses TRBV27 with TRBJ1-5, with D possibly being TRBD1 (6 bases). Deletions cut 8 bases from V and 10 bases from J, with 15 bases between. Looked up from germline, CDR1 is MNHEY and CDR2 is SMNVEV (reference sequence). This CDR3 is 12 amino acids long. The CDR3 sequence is CASSQGGAPQHF. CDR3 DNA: TGTGCCAGCTCTCAAGGGGGGGCCCCCCAGCATTTT.

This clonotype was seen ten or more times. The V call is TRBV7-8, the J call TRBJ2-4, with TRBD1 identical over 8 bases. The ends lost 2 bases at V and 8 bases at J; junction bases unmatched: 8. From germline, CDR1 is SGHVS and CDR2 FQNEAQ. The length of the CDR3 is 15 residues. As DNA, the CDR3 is TGTGCCAGCAGCTTAAAACGCAGGGGGCTGGACATTCAGTACTTC. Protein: CASSLKRRGLDIQYF.

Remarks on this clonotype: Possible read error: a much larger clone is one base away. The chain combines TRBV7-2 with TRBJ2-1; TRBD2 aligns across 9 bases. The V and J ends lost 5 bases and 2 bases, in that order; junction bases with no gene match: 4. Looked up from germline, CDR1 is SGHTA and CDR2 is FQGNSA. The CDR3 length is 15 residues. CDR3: CTSSAWTSAYNEQFF. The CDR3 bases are TGTACCAGCAGCGCTTGGACTAGCGCCTACAATGAGCAGTTCTTC. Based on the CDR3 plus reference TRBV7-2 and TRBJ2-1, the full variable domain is GAGVSQSPSNKVTEKGKDVELRCDPISGHTALYWYRQSLGQGLEFLIYFQGNSAPDKSGLPSDRFSAERTGGSVSTLTIQRTQQEDSAVYLCTSSAWTSAYNEQFFGPGTRLTVL.

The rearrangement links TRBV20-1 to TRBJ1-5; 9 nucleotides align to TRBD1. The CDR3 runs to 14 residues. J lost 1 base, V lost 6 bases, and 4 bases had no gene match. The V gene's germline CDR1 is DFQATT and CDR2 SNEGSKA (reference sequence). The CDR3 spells CSAWDRASNQPQHF. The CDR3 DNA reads TGCAGTGCCTGGGACAGGGCAAGCAATCAGCCCCAGCATTTT.

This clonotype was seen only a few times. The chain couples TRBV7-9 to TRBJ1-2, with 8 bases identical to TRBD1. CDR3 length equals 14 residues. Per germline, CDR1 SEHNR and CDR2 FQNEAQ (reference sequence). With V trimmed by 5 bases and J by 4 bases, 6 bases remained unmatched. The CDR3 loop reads CASSPGQGTYGYTF. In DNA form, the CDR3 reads TGTGCCAGCAGCCCAGGACAGGGAACCTATGGCTACACCTTC.

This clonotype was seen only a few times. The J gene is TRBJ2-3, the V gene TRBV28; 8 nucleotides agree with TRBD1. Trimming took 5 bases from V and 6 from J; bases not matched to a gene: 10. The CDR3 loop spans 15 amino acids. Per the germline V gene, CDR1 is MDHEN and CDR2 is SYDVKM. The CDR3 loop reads CASSRQGMRTDTQYF. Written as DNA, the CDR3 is TGTGCCAGCAGTCGACAGGGGATGAGGACGGATACGCAGTATTTT.

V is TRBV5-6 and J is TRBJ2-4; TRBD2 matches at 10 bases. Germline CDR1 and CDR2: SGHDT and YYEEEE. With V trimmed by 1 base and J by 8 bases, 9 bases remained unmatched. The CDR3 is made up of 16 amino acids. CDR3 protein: CASSLLVSSGGDIQYF. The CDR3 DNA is TGTGCCAGCAGCTTGTTGGTATCGAGCGGGGGGGACATTCAGTACTTC.

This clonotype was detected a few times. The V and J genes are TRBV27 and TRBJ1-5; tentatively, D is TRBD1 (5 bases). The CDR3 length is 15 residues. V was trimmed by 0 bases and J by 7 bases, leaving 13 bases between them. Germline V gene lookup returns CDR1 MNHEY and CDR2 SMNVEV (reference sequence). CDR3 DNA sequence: TGTGCCAGCAGTTTATCGAGCGGGGGTTGGCAGCCCCAGCATTTT. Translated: CASSLSSGGWQPQHF.

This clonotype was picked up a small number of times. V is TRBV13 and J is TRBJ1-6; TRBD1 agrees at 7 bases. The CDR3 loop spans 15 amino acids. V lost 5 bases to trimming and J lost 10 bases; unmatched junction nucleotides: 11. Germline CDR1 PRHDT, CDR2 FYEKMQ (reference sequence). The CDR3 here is CASSRGQSNRSPLHF. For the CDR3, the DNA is TGTGCCAGCAGCCGGGGACAGTCGAACAGGTCACCCCTCCACTTT.

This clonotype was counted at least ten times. CDR3 region: CASSLGGRGHGYTF. Written as DNA, the CDR3 is TGTGCCAGCAGCTTAGGCGGCAGGGGGCATGGCTACACCTTC. V gene TRBV7-9 combines with J gene TRBJ1-2; 8 positions agree with TRBD1. The trim removed 1 base at V and 6 bases at J, leaving 4 bases unmatched. Per germline, CDR1 SEHNR and CDR2 FQNEAQ (reference sequence). The CDR3 is 14 amino acids.

In nucleotides, the CDR3 is TGTGCCATCCTGGGGGGGGGGGCCTACAATGAGCAGTTCTTC. It is translated as CAILGGGAYNEQFF. The chain couples TRBV7-2 to TRBJ2-1; 7 bases are a match to TRBD2. The CDR3 length is 14 residues. Germline-derived CDR1 and CDR2 are SGHTA and FQGNSA. After removal of 10 bases from V and 2 bases from J, the junction contained 8 bases not matched to a gene.

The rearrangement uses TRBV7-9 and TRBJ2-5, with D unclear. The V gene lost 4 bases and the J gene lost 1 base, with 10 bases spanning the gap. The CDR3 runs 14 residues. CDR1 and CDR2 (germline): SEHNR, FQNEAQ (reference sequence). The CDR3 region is CASSWVGFQETQYF. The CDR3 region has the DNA TGTGCCAGCAGCTGGGTGGGTTTCCAAGAGACCCAGTACTTC.

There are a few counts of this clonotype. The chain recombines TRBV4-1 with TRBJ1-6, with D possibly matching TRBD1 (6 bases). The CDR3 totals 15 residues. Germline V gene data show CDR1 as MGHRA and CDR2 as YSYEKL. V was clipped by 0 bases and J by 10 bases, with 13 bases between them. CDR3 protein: CASSQDEQGGSPLHF. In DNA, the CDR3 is TGCGCCAGCAGCCAAGATGAACAGGGTGGGTCACCCCTCCACTTT.

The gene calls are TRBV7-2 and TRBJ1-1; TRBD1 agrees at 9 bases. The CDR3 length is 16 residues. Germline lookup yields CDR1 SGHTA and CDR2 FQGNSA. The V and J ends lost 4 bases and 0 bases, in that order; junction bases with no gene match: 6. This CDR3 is CASSSSGTGMNTEAFF. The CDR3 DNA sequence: TGTGCCAGCAGCTCGAGTGGGACAGGGATGAACACTGAAGCTTTCTTT. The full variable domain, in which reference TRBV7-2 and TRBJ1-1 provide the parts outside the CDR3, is GAGVSQSPSNKVTEKGKDVELRCDPISGHTALYWYRQSLGQGLEFLIYFQGNSAPDKSGLPSDRFSAERTGGSVSTLTIQRTQQEDSAVYLCASSSSGTGMNTEAFFGQGTRLTVV.

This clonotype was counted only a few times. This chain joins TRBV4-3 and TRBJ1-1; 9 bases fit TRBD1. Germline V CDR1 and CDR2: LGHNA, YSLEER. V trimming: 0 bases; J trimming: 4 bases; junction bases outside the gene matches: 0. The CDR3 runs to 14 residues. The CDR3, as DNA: TGCGCCAGCAGCCAAGAGGGACAGGGCACTGAAGCTTTCTTT. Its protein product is CASSQEGQGTEAFF.

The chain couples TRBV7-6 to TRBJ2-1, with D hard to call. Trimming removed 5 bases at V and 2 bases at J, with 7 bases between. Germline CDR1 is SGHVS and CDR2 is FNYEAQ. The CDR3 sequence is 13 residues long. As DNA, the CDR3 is TGTGCCAGCAGCGCATCACCCTACAATGAGCAGTTCTTC. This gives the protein CASSASPYNEQFF. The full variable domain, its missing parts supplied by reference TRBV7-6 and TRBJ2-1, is GAGVSQSPRYKVTKRGQDVALRCDPISGHVSLYWYRQALGQGPEFLTYFNYEAQQDKSGLPNDRFSAERPEGSISTLTIQRTEQRDSAMYRCASSASPYNEQFFGPGTRLTVL.

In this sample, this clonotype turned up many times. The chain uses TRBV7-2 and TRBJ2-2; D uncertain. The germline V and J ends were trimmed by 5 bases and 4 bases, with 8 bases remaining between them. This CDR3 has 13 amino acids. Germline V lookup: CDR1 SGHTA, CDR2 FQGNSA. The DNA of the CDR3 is TGTGCCAGCAGCGGGTCCGCCACCGGGGAGCTGTTTTTT. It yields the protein CASSGSATGELFF.

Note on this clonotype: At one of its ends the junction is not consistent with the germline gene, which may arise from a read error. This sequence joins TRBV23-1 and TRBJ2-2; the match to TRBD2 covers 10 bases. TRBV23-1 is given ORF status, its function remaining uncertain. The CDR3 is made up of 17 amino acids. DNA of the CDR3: TGCGCCAGCAGTCAAGAAGGACTAGCGGCGAACATCGGGGAGCTGTTTTTT. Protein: CASSQEGLAANIGELFF.

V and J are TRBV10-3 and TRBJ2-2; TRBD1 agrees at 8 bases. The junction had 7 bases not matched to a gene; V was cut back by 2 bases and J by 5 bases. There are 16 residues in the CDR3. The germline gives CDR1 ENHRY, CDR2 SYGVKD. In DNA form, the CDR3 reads TGTGCCATCAGTGAGCCCAAGGACAGGGAAACCGGGGAGCTGTTTTTT. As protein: CAISEPKDRETGELFF.

The CDR3 DNA sequence: TGTGCCAGCAGTTTTGGACAGGGGATTCTAGTTACCTACAATGAGCAGTTCTTC. As protein: CASSFGQGILVTYNEQFF. The chain uses TRBV28 and TRBJ2-1, with 9 bases identical to TRBD1. V lost 3 bases and J lost 2; bases outside the gene matches: 11. This CDR3 has 18 amino acids. CDR1 and CDR2 from the germline V gene are MDHEN and SYDVKM. Together with reference TRBV28 and TRBJ2-1, the CDR3 gives the full variable domain: DVKVTQSSRYLVKRTGEKVFLECVQDMDHENMFWYRQDPGLGLRLIYFSYDVKMKEKGDIPEGYSVSREKKERFSLILESASTNQTSMYLCASSFGQGILVTYNEQFFGPGTRLTVL.

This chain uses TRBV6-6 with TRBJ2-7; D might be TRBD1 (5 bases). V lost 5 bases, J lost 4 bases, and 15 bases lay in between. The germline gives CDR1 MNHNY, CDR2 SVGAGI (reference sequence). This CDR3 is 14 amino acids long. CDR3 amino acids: CASSEELQEYEQYV. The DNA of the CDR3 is TGTGCCAGCAGTGAGGAGCTACAGGAATACGAGCAGTACGTC.

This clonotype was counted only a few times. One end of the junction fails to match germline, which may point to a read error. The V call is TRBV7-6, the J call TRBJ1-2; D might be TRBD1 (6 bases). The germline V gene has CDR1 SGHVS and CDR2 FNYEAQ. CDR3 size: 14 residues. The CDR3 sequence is CASSLADSSYGYTF. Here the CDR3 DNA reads TGTGCCAGCAGCCTAGCGGACAGTTCTTATGGCTACACCTTC.

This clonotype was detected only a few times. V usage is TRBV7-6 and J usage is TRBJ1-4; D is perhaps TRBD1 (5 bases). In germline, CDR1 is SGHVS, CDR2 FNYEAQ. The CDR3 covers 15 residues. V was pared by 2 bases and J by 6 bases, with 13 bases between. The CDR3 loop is CASSLYSGGDEKLFF. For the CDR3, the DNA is TGTGCCAGCAGCTTATATTCTGGGGGTGATGAAAAACTGTTTTTT.

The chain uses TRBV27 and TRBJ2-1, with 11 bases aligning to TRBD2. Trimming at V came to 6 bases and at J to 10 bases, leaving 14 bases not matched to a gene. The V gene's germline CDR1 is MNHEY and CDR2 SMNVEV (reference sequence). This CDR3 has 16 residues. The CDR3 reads CASRGERLAGGQEQFF. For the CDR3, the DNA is TGTGCCAGCAGGGGAGAAAGATTAGCGGGGGGGCAAGAGCAGTTCTTC.

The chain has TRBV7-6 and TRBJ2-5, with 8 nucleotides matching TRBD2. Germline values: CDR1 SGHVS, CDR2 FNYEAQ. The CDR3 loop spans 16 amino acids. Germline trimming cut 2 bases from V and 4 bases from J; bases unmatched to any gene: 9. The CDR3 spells CASSLRGGRAPETQYF. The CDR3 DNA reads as TGTGCCAGCAGCTTACGGGGGGGGCGCGCCCCAGAGACCCAGTACTTC. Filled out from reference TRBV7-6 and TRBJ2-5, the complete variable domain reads GAGVSQSPRYKVTKRGQDVALRCDPISGHVSLYWYRQALGQGPEFLTYFNYEAQQDKSGLPNDRFSAERPEGSISTLTIQRTEQRDSAMYRCASSLRGGRAPETQYFGPGTRLLVL.